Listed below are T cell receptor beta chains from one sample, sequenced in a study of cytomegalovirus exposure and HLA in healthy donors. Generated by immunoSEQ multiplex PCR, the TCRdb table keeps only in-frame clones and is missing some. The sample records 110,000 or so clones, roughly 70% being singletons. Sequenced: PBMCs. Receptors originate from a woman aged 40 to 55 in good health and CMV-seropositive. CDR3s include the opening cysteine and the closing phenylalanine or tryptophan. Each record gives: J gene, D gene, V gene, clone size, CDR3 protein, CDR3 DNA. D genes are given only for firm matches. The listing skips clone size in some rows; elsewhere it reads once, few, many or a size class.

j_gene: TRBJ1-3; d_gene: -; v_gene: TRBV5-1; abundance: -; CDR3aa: CASSRNWDTSSGNTIYF; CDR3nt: TGCGCCAGCAGCCGAAATTGGGACACGAGCTCTGGAAACACCATATATTTT
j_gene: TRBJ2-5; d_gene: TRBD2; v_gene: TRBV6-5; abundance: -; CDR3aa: CASSYQAGGRKETQYF; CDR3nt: TGTGCCAGCAGTTACCAAGCGGGGGGGCGGAAAGAGACCCAGTACTTC
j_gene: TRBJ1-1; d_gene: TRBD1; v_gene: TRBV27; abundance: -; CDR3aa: CASSWTGRNTEAFF; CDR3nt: TGTGCCAGCAGTTGGACAGGTCGGAACACTGAAGCTTTCTTT
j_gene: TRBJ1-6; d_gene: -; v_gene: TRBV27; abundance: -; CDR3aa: CASSPRQGRQAFNSPLHF; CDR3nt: TGTGCCAGCAGTCCCCGTCAAGGTCGACAGGCCTTTAATTCACCCCTCCACTTT
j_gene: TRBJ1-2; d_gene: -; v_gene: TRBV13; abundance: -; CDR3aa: CASSLREDHGYTF; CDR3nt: TGTGCCAGCTCCCTGAGGGAGGATCATGGCTACACCTTC
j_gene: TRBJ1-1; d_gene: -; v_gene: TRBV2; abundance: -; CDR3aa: CASSEQWYEGDEAFF; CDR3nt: TGTGCCAGCAGTGAACAGTGGTATGAGGGGGATGAAGCTTTCTTT
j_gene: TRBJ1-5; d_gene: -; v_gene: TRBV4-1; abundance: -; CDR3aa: CASSQTRGTSNQPQHF; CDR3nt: TGCGCCAGCAGCCAGACAAGGGGAACTAGCAATCAGCCCCAGCATTTT
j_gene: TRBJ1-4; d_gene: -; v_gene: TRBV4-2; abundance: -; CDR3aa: CASSQPPGEKLFF; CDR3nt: TGTGCCAGCAGCCAACCGCCGGGGGAAAAACTGTTTTTT
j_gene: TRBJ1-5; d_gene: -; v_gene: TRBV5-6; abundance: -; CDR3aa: CASSLAGVLMGDQPQHF; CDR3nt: TGTGCCAGCAGCTTGGCGGGGGTCTTAATGGGGGACCAGCCCCAGCATTTT
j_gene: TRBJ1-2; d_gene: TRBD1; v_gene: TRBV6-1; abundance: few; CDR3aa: CASRLQGSNYGYTF; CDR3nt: TGTGCCAGCAGACTACAGGGGTCTAACTATGGCTACACCTTC
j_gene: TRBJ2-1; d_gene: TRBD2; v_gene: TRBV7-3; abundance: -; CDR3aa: CASSLTGVSGSYNEQFF; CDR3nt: TGTGCCAGCAGCTTAACGGGGGTTAGCGGGAGCTACAATGAGCAGTTCTTC
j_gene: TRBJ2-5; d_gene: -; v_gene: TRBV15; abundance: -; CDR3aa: CATSREGEARVQETQYF; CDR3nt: TGTGCCACCAGCAGAGAGGGGGAGGCCAGGGTCCAAGAGACCCAGTACTTC
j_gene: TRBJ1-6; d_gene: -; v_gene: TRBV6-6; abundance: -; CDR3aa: CASSYSYQGNSPLHF; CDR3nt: TGTGCCAGCAGTTACTCGTATCAGGGGAATTCACCCCTCCACTTT
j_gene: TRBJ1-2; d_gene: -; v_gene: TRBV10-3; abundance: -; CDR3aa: CAISESGRDYGYTF; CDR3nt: TGTGCCATCAGTGAGTCAGGCAGGGACTATGGCTACACCTTC
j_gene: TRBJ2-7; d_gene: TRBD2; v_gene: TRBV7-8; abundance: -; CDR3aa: CASSFGDYLTYEQYF; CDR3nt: TGTGCCAGCAGCTTCGGGGACTATTTAACCTACGAGCAGTACTTC
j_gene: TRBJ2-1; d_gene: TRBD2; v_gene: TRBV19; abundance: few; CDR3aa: CATRGRLAGGYNEQFF; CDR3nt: TGTGCCACCCGAGGAAGACTAGCGGGAGGGTACAATGAGCAGTTCTTC
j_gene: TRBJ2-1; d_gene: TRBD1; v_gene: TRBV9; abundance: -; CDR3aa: CASSVGTGVTGEQFF; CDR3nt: TGTGCCAGCAGCGTAGGGACAGGGGTTACGGGTGAGCAGTTCTTC
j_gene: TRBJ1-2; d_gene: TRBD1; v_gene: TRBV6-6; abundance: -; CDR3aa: CASSFAGGEANYGYTF; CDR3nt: TGTGCCAGCAGCTTTGCAGGGGGCGAGGCGAACTATGGCTACACCTTC
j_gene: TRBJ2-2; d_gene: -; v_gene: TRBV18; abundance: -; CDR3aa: CASSPLERLNTGELFF; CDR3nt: TGTGCCAGCTCACCCCTGGAGAGGCTGAACACCGGGGAGCTGTTTTTT
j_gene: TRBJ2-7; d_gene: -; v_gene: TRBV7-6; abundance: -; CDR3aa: CASSDRGGNEQYF; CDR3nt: TGTGCCAGCAGCGATAGGGGGGGAAACGAGCAGTACTTC
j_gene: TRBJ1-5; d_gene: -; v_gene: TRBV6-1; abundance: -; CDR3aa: CASSEEPDRNQPQHF; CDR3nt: TGTGCCAGCAGTGAAGAGCCCGACAGGAATCAGCCCCAGCATTTT
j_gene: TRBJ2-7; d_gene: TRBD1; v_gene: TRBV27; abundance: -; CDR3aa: CASSPRLGTGGDEQYF; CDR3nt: TGTGCCAGCAGTCCTCGCCTGGGGACAGGGGGCGACGAGCAGTACTTC
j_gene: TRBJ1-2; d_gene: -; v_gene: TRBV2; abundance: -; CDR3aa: CASSDVRGRNYGYTF; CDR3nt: TGTGCCAGCAGTGATGTCAGGGGACGTAACTATGGCTACACCTTC
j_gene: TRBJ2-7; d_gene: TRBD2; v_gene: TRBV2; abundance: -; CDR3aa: CASSETGLAGGLGHEQYF; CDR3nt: TGTGCCAGCAGTGAAACGGGACTAGCGGGAGGTTTAGGGCACGAGCAGTACTTC
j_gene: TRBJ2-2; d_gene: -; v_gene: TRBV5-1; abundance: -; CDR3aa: CASNLVGLGLRTGELFF; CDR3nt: TGCGCCAGCAACTTGGTTGGTCTTGGACTCAGGACCGGGGAGCTGTTTTTT
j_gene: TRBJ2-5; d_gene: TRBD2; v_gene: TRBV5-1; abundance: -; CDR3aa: CASSPTSGIETQYF; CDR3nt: TGCGCCAGCAGCCCAACTAGCGGCATAGAGACCCAGTACTTC
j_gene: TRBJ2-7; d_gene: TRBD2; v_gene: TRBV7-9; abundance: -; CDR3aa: CASSKLAGSSYEQYF; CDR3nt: TGTGCCAGCAGTAAACTAGCGGGGAGCTCCTACGAGCAGTACTTC
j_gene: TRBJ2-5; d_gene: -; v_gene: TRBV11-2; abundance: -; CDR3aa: CASSPRTAGRETQYF; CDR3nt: TGTGCCAGCAGCCCCAGGACTGCAGGACGGGAGACCCAGTACTTC
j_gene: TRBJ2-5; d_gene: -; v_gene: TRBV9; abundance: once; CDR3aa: CASSVSGGHETQYF; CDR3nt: TGTGCCAGCAGCGTATCCGGGGGGCACGAGACCCAGTACTTC
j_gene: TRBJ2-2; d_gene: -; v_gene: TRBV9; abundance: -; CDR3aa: CASSVDTANTGELFF; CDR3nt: TGTGCCAGCAGCGTAGACACCGCGAACACCGGGGAGCTGTTTTTT
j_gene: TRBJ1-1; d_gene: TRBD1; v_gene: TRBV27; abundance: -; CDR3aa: CASSPYDLTGVPFNTEAFF; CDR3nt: TGTGCCAGCAGCCCCTACGACCTCACAGGGGTTCCCTTCAACACTGAAGCTTTCTTT
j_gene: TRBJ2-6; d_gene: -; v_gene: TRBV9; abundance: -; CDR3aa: CASSVTGANVLTF; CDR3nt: TGTGCCAGCAGCGTTACTGGGGCCAACGTCCTGACTTTC
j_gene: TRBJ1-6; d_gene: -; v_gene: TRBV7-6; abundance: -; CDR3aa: CASSPDRNSPLHF; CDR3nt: TGTGCCAGCAGCCCCGACAGAAATTCACCCCTCCACTTT